These T cell receptor beta chains were read from a single sample in a study of human T cells and chemical hapten exposure. Using its own MiXCR run on the RACE reads, TCRdb lists one record per CDR3 protein. Here the sample spans approximately 320,000 distinct CDR3 sequences, around 5% being singletons. Specimen: whole blood, collected in connection with sensitization to the hapten diphenylcyclopropenone (DPC). These receptors were collected from a woman younger than 30 with alopecia areata. Some clones in this sample may be carry-over from other donors' samples. CDR3s leave out the opening cysteine and the closing phenylalanine or tryptophan.

cdr3_aa	v_call
ASSLAVGVESYGYT	TRBV5-5
ASIPGSGAVYEQY	TRBV28
ASSPRGKSPLH	TRBV27
ASSRLSGGYNEQF	TRBV4-3
ASSSRTASGNTIY	TRBV12-3/TRBV12-4
ASKEQDTIY	TRBV6-2/TRBV6-3
ASGVRDYEQY	TRBV19
ASSLVTGDEQY	TRBV7-8
ASSGDFPGELF	TRBV28
ASSSTQNTEAF	TRBV7-9
ASSLVRGANTGELF	TRBV5-1
AISESIQGGEKLF	TRBV10-3
ASSGFQRRGDLTYEQY	TRBV25-1
SVGGLAGGSWY	TRBV29-1
ASTQSSGVSTDTQY	TRBV12-3/TRBV12-4
ASSTGKYEQY	TRBV7-9
SVDSVNTEAF	TRBV29-1
ASSEMSGGPNTQY	TRBV2
ASSESRRREAF	TRBV2
AGGTGANTEAF	TRBV6-2/TRBV6-3
ASSTPSAPGAQY	TRBV6-6
ASTWAEGSFTEAF	TRBV11-1
ASSFGSSKPQH	TRBV12-3/TRBV12-4
ATTPGRGQTEAF	TRBV5-4
ASSLDADGYT	TRBV5-1
ASSQAPHDVTGELF	TRBV14
ASSQDPAQGRRPLH	TRBV14
ASKAGTYYEQY	TRBV12-3/TRBV12-4
ASSSPDRGAYEQY	TRBV6-2/TRBV6-3
ASSYNAGGSTEAF	TRBV6-5
ASSPRTGGKYEQY	TRBV21-1
ASSTRTGENEQF	TRBV11-2